Listed here are 7 T cell receptor beta chains from one sample, sequenced in a study of cytomegalovirus exposure and HLA in healthy donors. Amplification used 60 Vbeta primers and 13 Jbeta primers. The method was immunoSEQ multiplex PCR; TCRdb's version includes in-frame clones alone and lacks a portion of them. The repertoire has around 130,000 clones, 80% to 85% of them found once; the top ten carry approximately 1.2%. Sequences were obtained from PBMCs. The receptor set was obtained from a boy between 5 and 17 years old in good health and CMV-seronegative.

The chain is built from TRBV9 and TRBJ2-7; D unclear. Between the trimmed V and J ends, which lost 0 bases and 0 bases, there was a span of 10 bases. CDR1 is SGDLS, CDR2 YYNGEE, per germline. The CDR3 extends over 15 amino acids. CDR3 in amino acids: CASSVDLVPSYEQYF. CDR3 sequence (DNA): TGTGCCAGCAGCGTAGATCTAGTCCCCTCCTACGAGCAGTACTTC.

This clone has just one count. The chain links TRBV6-1 to TRBJ2-7; the D gene is possibly TRBD2 (6 bases). Germline CDR1 MNHNS, CDR2 SASEGT. CDR3 length: 16 residues. Trimming took 0 bases from V and 0 from J, leaving 12 bases between them. The CDR3 DNA sequence: TGTGCCAGCAGTGAAGCGGATGGGGACTCCTCCTACGAGCAGTACTTC. Residues: CASSEADGDSSYEQYF.

The rearrangement links TRBV11-2 to TRBJ1-4; D uncertain. Trimming took 3 bases from V and 6 from J, leaving 17 bases between them. From germline, CDR1 is SGHAT and CDR2 FQNNGV. The CDR3 contains 16 residues. CDR3 amino acids: CASSLRDSTLYEKLFF. CDR3 coding DNA: TGTGCCAGCAGCTTGAGGGATTCTACGCTCTATGAAAAACTGTTTTTT.

This clone has just one count. The CDR3 sequence: CSVNPGLGSYNEQFF. The CDR3 coding sequence is TGCAGCGTTAACCCGGGACTGGGCTCCTACAATGAGCAGTTCTTC. The rearrangement links TRBV29-1 to TRBJ2-1, with D perhaps matching TRBD2 (6 bases). V shed 5 bases and J shed 0 bases, with 14 bases lying between them. Germline assignment: CDR1 SQVTM and CDR2 ANQGSEA. The CDR3 has 15 residues.

V usage is TRBV4-1 and J usage is TRBJ2-7; D possibly corresponds to TRBD1 (6 bases). In germline, CDR1 is MGHRA, CDR2 YSYEKL. The germline V and J ends were trimmed by 1 base and 5 bases, with 18 bases remaining between them. There are 16 residues in the CDR3. The CDR3 protein is CASSQVGSGVIDEQYF. CDR3 sequence (DNA): TGCGCCAGCAGCCAAGTAGGATCAGGGGTGATCGACGAGCAGTACTTC.

This rearrangement joins TRBV27 to TRBJ1-2; D might be TRBD1 (6 bases). Germline CDR1 reads MNHEY; CDR2 reads SMNVEV (reference sequence). V lost 9 bases, J lost 7 bases, and 21 bases lay in between. This CDR3 region has 14 residues. The CDR3 region has the DNA TGTGCCAGTTTCCCAGCCCTTCAGGGGCTTGGCTACACCTTC. Residues: CASFPALQGLGYTF.

The V and J genes are TRBV12-5 and TRBJ1-2; weak D call: TRBD1 (6 bases). Trimming shortened V by 7 bases and J by 5 bases, and 17 bases separated the two germline ends. Germline V gene lookup returns CDR1 LGHNT and CDR2 FRNRAP. There are 14 residues in the CDR3. Here the CDR3 reads CASALDSISYGYTF. DNA for the CDR3: TGTGCTAGTGCCTTGGACAGTATCAGTTATGGCTACACCTTC.